This TCR beta chain was obtained from a study of T-cell memory formation after mild COVID-19. This CDR3 region has 16 residues. TCRdb analysed the 5' RACE reads with MiXCR anew, one entry per CDR3 protein. The sample shows 350,000 to 500,000 distinct CDR3 sequences, about a sixth of them seen only once. V gene TRBV21-1 combines with J gene TRBJ2-7; the table assigns TRBD1, which was not confirmed against the DNA. TRBV21-1 is shown as a pseudogene. The TCR comes from a man aged 18 to 29 who had mild COVID-19 (a few samples of this study predate the infection). Cell type and time point are not known. Material: PBMCs or a T cell subset sorted from them (not recorded which). The CDR3 sequence: CASSPGTGGDSYEQYF. CDR3 nucleotides: TGTGCCAGCAGCCCCGGCACAGGGGGCGACTCCTACGAGCAGTACTTC.